This T cell receptor (beta chain) was recovered during a study of T cell responses to AZD1222 COVID-19 vaccine. Study results and limitations: Most donors were white British and more were female, and clonal diversity was possibly underestimated. Regions 160-218 and 743-854 dominated among vaccine-associated CD4 TCRs spanning spike.

This CDR3 is 14 amino acids long. Per the germline V gene, CDR1 is MNHEY and CDR2 is SVGEGT. V lost 2 bases and J lost 0, with 2 bases in between. Assay used: immunoSEQ multiplex PCR; TCRdb lists only in-frame clones, some missing. Of 200,000 to 250,000 clones in the sample, less than 95% were seen once. In its sample, this clone was seen a few times. Antigen specificity is unknown. The rearrangement joins TRBV6-2 or TRBV6-3 to TRBJ2-6; no reliable D call. The receptor was isolated from an adult who received the MenACWY meningococcal vaccine as a control. The sample here was peripheral blood, taken 28 days after the second dose of the MenACWY control vaccine. The CDR3 DNA sequence: TGTGCCAGCAGTTACAGCTCTGGGGCCAACGTCCTGACTTTC. Residues: CASSYSSGANVLTF.